A single sample gave rise to the 24 T cell receptor beta chains below, sequenced in a study of OX40 agonist ivuxolimab in advanced cancers. Only in-frame clones appear in the TCRdb table, and some are missing; sequencing was by immunoSEQ multiplex PCR. The sample contains about 68,000 clones, under 90% of which appear only once. The sequencing here drew on CD4+ or CD8+ T cells sorted from blood, taken in a trial of the OX40 agonist ivuxolimab. The receptors were sampled from an adult with an advanced solid tumor such as melanoma, head and neck, liver or kidney cancer.

This chain connects TRBV4-3 to TRBJ1-3; D possibly corresponds to TRBD1 (6 bases). CDR3 length: 16 amino acids. V was pared by 0 bases and J by 2 bases, with 11 bases between. CDR1 and CDR2 (germline): LGHNA, YSLEER. The CDR3, as DNA: TGCGCCAGCAGCCAAGATCCGGGGGCGGCTGGAAACACCATATATTTT. Translation gives CASSQDPGAAGNTIYF.

This sequence joins TRBV4-1 and TRBJ1-2; TRBD1 is a possible D gene (6 bases). The V end was cut by 4 bases, the J end by 4 bases, with 22 bases between. Germline assignment: CDR1 MGHRA and CDR2 YSYEKL. This CDR3 is built from 17 residues. The CDR3 sequence: CASSPLFTKVGAYGYTF. CDR3 bases: TGCGCCAGCAGCCCCCTCTTCACTAAGGTGGGGGCCTATGGCTACACCTTC.

CDR3 sequence: CASSFLGGVNTEAFF. In DNA, the CDR3 is TGTGCCAGCAGCTTTCTCGGGGGAGTGAACACTGAAGCTTTCTTT. J is TRBJ1-1 and V is TRBV7-2; D might be TRBD1 (5 bases). The ends were cut back, 3 bases at V and 0 bases at J, with 11 bases in the middle. Germline V gene sequence: CDR1 SGHTA, CDR2 FQGNSA. The CDR3 has 15 residues.

The chain is built from TRBV7-8 and TRBJ1-6; TRBD1 agrees at 8 bases. V lost 2 bases to trimming and J lost 10 bases; unmatched junction nucleotides: 7. The CDR3 covers 15 residues. Germline loops: CDR1 SGHVS, CDR2 FQNEAQ. CDR3 nucleotide sequence: TGTGCCAGCAGCTTACTAGGACAGGGAACCTCACCCCTCCACTTT. It translates to CASSLLGQGTSPLHF. Full variable domain (missing parts from reference TRBV7-8 and TRBJ1-6): GAGVSQSPRYKVAKRGQDVALRCDPISGHVSLFWYQQALGQGPEFLTYFQNEAQLDKSGLPSDRFFAERPEGSVSTLKIQRTQQEDSAVYLCASSLLGQGTSPLHFGNGTRLTVT.

The chain uses TRBV18 and TRBJ1-2, with a possible D match to TRBD1 (6 bases). The CDR3 loop spans 17 amino acids. V was trimmed by 2 bases and J by 6 bases, leaving 22 bases between them. CDR1 is KGHSH and CDR2 is LQKENI in the germline V gene. CDR3 coding DNA: TGTGCCAGCTCACCAATTCTTCAGGCAGGGGTTAAGGATGGCTACACCTTC. This gives the protein CASSPILQAGVKDGYTF.

J is TRBJ1-1 and V is TRBV6-6, with a possible D match to TRBD1 (5 bases). The ends were cut back, 2 bases at V and 2 bases at J, with 12 bases in the middle. This CDR3 spans 15 amino acids. Germline values: CDR1 MNHNY, CDR2 SVGAGI (reference sequence). The CDR3 nucleotides read TGTGCCAGCAGTTACGGAGGGGAGGGTAACACTGAAGCTTTCTTT. Translated: CASSYGGEGNTEAFF.

The V call is TRBV7-2, the J call TRBJ1-1; 8 bases map to TRBD1. The CDR3 is 17 amino acids. The J segment lost 4 bases and the V segment lost 4 bases, leaving 14 bases of the junction unmatched. Germline CDR1 SGHTA, CDR2 FQGNSA. Written as DNA, the CDR3 is TGTGCCAGCAGCTCACCACCCGGGACAGGTTATGGCACTGAAGCTTTCTTT. This translates into CASSSPPGTGYGTEAFF.

This chain connects TRBV18 to TRBJ2-2, with D perhaps given as TRBD1 or TRBD2 (5 bases each). The CDR3 runs 17 residues. Germline values: CDR1 KGHSH, CDR2 LQKENI. V dropped 3 bases and J dropped 1 base, with 15 bases sitting between them. Here the CDR3 DNA reads TGTGCCAGCTCACCCACAGGACGGGGCAGGAACACCGGGGAGCTGTTTTTT. It encodes CASSPTGRGRNTGELFF.

The rearrangement joins TRBV6-5 to TRBJ2-1; D perhaps matches TRBD2 (5 bases). There are 15 residues in the CDR3. The V gene's germline CDR1 is MNHEY and CDR2 SVGAGI. Trimming left V 7 bases short and J 6 bases short, with 19 bases between. The CDR3 spells CASTPGSGGLNEQFF. The CDR3 nucleotides read TGTGCCAGCACCCCGGGGAGCGGCGGGCTCAATGAGCAGTTCTTC.

This clone was seen a few times. DNA for the CDR3: TGTGCCAGCAGCTTAGGCGGTGGGATTGGGACCCAGTACTTC. It translates to CASSLGGGIGTQYF. The chain is built from TRBV7-9 and TRBJ2-5; D not resolved. V was cut by 1 base and J by 7 bases, with 13 bases left in between. CDR1 is SEHNR and CDR2 is FQNEAQ in the germline V gene (reference sequence). The CDR3 runs 14 residues.

This clone came up once. The chain carries TRBV6-5 and TRBJ2-7; D possibly corresponds to TRBD1 (7 bases). V was pared by 7 bases and J by 6 bases, with 19 bases between. CDR1 and CDR2 (germline): MNHEY, SVGAGI. The CDR3 spans 14 residues. The CDR3 sequence: CASTTRQGGGEQYF. CDR3 sequence (DNA): TGTGCCAGCACCACCCGCCAGGGGGGCGGCGAGCAGTACTTC.

This clone turned up a few times. The chain joins TRBV2 to TRBJ2-5; perhaps D is TRBD1 or TRBD2 (5 bases each). There are 12 residues in the CDR3. Per germline, CDR1 SNHLY and CDR2 FYNNEI. V was shortened by 8 bases and J by 1 base, with 8 bases between the two germline ends. The CDR3 loop is CASGGGQETQYF. CDR3 sequence (DNA): TGTGCCAGCGGTGGGGGCCAAGAGACCCAGTACTTC.

The rearrangement links TRBV11-2 to TRBJ2-7, with 7 nucleotides matching TRBD2. V dropped 0 bases and J dropped 2; count of bases not matched to a gene: 4. This CDR3 comprises 15 residues. CDR1 is SGHAT, CDR2 FQNNGV, per germline. The CDR3 nucleotides read TGTGCCAGCAGCTTAGAGGCTAGCGGTACCTACGAGCAGTACTTC. This sequence encodes CASSLEASGTYEQYF. Filled out from reference TRBV11-2 and TRBJ2-7, the complete variable domain reads EAGVAQSPRYKIIEKRQSVAFWCNPISGHATLYWYQQILGQGPKLLIQFQNNGVVDDSQLPKDRFSAERLKGVDSTLKIQPAKLEDSAVYLCASSLEASGTYEQYFGPGTRLTVT.

The chain employs TRBV4-1 and TRBJ1-2; 7 bases map to TRBD1. The J segment lost 4 bases and the V segment lost 4 bases, leaving 6 bases of the junction unmatched. This CDR3 is 14 amino acids long. Germline CDR1 and CDR2: MGHRA and YSYEKL. The DNA of the CDR3 is TGCGCCAGCAGCCTACAGGGGAACAGCTATGGCTACACCTTC. Protein product: CASSLQGNSYGYTF.

This clone occurred once. The chain joins TRBV27 to TRBJ1-5, with 7 bases identical to TRBD1. Germline trimming cut 7 bases from V and 4 bases from J; bases unmatched to any gene: 4. Looked up from germline, CDR1 is MNHEY and CDR2 is SMNVEV (reference sequence). The CDR3 is 13 amino acids. The CDR3 region has the DNA TGTGCCAGCACCAAGACAGGGAATCAGCCCCAGCATTTT. Protein sequence: CASTKTGNQPQHF.

The chain couples TRBV19 to TRBJ2-1, with TRBD2 matching 9 bases. This CDR3 is 15 amino acids long. Germline assignment: CDR1 LNHDA and CDR2 SQIVND (reference sequence). Trimming took 4 bases from V and 8 from J; bases not matched to a gene: 9. CDR3: CASSTPSGTRYEQFF. CDR3 nucleotides: TGTGCCAGTAGTACCCCTAGCGGGACGCGGTATGAGCAGTTCTTC.

V usage is TRBV15 and J usage is TRBJ2-3; TRBD2 matches 9 bases. Trimming at V came to 1 base and at J to 6 bases, leaving 5 bases not matched to a gene. Germline V gene data show CDR1 as LNHNV and CDR2 as YYDKDF (reference sequence). The CDR3 consists of 15 residues. The CDR3 DNA sequence: TGTGCCACCAGCAGAGTTGGCGGGGGGGCCGATACGCAGTATTTT. This gives the protein CATSRVGGGADTQYF. The whole variable domain, remainder taken from reference TRBV15 and TRBJ2-3, is DAMVIQNPRYQVTQFGKPVTLSCSQTLNHNVMYWYQQKSSQAPKLLFHYYDKDFNNEADTPDNFQSRRPNTSFCFLDIRSPGLGDTAMYLCATSRVGGGADTQYFGPGTRLTVL.

The chain carries TRBV7-9 and TRBJ1-2; no reliable D call. Germline values: CDR1 SEHNR, CDR2 FQNEAQ (reference sequence). V gave up 1 base and J gave up 12 bases, with 9 bases separating them. CDR3 length: 11 residues. In DNA, the CDR3 is TGTGCCAGCAGCTTAGTCAGTGGAGACACCTTC. Its translation is CASSLVSGDTF.

This chain connects TRBV5-1 to TRBJ1-1; TRBD1 matches 8 bases. The V gene end was trimmed by 2 bases and the J gene end by 3 bases; junction bases not matched to a gene: 6. The germline CDR1 and CDR2 sequences are SGHRS and YFSETQ. This CDR3 is built from 15 residues. CDR3 sequence reads: CASSFPDRDDTEAFF. The CDR3 DNA follows: TGCGCCAGCAGCTTCCCGGACAGGGACGACACTGAAGCTTTCTTT.

This clone was counted a single time. The chain recombines TRBV5-1 with TRBJ2-1; D call uncertain. The CDR3 is made up of 14 amino acids. From germline, CDR1 is SGHRS and CDR2 YFSETQ. V was pared by 0 bases and J by 0 bases, with 4 bases between. CDR3: CASSLGSSYNEQFF. The DNA of the CDR3 is TGCGCCAGCAGCTTGGGGAGCTCCTACAATGAGCAGTTCTTC.

The chain joins TRBV20-1 to TRBJ1-2, with D uncertain. V lost 6 bases and J lost 8, with 10 bases in between. The CDR3 runs to 10 residues. Germline V gene sequence: CDR1 DFQATT, CDR2 SNEGSKA (reference sequence). The CDR3 DNA sequence: TGCAGTGCCGACGTGGAAGGCTACACCTTC. Protein sequence: CSADVEGYTF.

V gene TRBV5-1 combines with J gene TRBJ1-4; 8 nucleotides line up with TRBD1. The length of the CDR3 is 15 residues. V dropped 0 bases and J dropped 5; count of bases not matched to a gene: 3. Germline assignment: CDR1 SGHRS and CDR2 YFSETQ. CDR3 bases: TGCGCCAGCAGCTTGGCGCAGGGGGCGAATGAAAAACTGTTTTTT. As protein: CASSLAQGANEKLFF.

As DNA, the CDR3 is TGTGCCACCTCCCAGGGCTACGAGCAGTACTTC. Its protein is CATSQGYEQYF. The V call is TRBV15, the J call TRBJ2-7; D is possibly TRBD1 (5 bases). The germline V and J ends were trimmed by 8 bases and 3 bases, with 8 bases remaining between them. This CDR3 is 11 amino acids long. Germline values: CDR1 LNHNV, CDR2 YYDKDF (reference sequence). Supplemented by reference TRBV15 and TRBJ2-7, the full variable domain reads DAMVIQNPRYQVTQFGKPVTLSCSQTLNHNVMYWYQQKSSQAPKLLFHYYDKDFNNEADTPDNFQSRRPNTSFCFLDIRSPGLGDTAMYLCATSQGYEQYFGPGTRLTVT.

V gene TRBV7-2 combines with J gene TRBJ2-7, with D tentatively TRBD1 or TRBD2 (6 bases each). The germline V and J ends were trimmed by 5 bases and 4 bases, with 15 bases remaining between them. The germline V gene encodes CDR1 SGHTA and CDR2 FQGNSA. The CDR3 is 14 amino acids. The chain's CDR3 is CASSVGGRMYEQYF. CDR3 coding DNA: TGTGCCAGCAGCGTAGGGGGGCGGATGTACGAGCAGTACTTC.